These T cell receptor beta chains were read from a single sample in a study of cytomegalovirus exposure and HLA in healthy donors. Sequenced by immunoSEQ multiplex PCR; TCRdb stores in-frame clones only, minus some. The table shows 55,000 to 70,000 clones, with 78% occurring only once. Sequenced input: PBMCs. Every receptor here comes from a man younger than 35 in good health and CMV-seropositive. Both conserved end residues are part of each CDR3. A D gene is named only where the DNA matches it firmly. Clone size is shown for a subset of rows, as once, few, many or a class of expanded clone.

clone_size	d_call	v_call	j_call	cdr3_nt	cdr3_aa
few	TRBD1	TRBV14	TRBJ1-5	TGTGCCAGCAGCCGACGGACAGGGCCGATCCCTAGGCAATCGAAGTTACCCCAGCATTTT	CASSRRTGPIPRQSKLPQHF
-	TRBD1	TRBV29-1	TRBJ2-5	TGCAGCGTTGAAGACCCGACAGGGGCGGGGGAGACCCAGTACTTC	CSVEDPTGAGETQYF
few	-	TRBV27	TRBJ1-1	TGTGCCAGCAGTCCCTCCTTCACCTTGGCCACTGAAGCTTTCTTT	CASSPSFTLATEAFF
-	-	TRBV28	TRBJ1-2	TGTGCCAGCAGTGCGACAGTGGACTATGGCTACACCTTC	CASSATVDYGYTF
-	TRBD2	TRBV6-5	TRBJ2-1	TGTGCCAGCAGTTACAATCTAGCGGGTTACAATGAGCAGTTCTTC	CASSYNLAGYNEQFF
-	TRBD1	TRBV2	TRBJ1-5	TGTGCCAGCAACCCTTTTACAGGGGGCCATAGCAATCAGCCCCAGCATTTT	CASNPFTGGHSNQPQHF
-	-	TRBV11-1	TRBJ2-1	TGTGCCAGCAGCTTAGTTGGAGAGTACAATGAGCAGTTCTTC	CASSLVGEYNEQFF
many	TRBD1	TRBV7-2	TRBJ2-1	TGTGCCAGCAGCGCCGACAGGGGGAATGAGCAGTTCTTC	CASSADRGNEQFF
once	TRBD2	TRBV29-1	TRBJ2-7	TGCAGCGTAGGACTAGCGGGGGTTTACGAGCAGTACTTC	CSVGLAGVYEQYF
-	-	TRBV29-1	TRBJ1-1	TGCAGCGTTGCCCAGGGAACCACTGAAGCTTTCTTT	CSVAQGTTEAFF
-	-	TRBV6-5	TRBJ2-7	TGTGCCAGCAGTTACAATCCCGCTCTATACTACGAGCAGTACTTC	CASSYNPALYYEQYF
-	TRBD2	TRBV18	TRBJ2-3	TGTGCCAGCTCACTCGGACTAGCGGGAGTCGCAGATACGCAGTATTTT	CASSLGLAGVADTQYF
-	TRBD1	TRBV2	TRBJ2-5	TGTGCCAGCAGTCGGGACAGGCTTAGCCCTTCCCCATCGGAGACCCAGTACTTC	CASSRDRLSPSPSETQYF
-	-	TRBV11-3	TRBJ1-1	TGTGCCAGCAGCTGGGGACTTTCCACTGAAGCTTTCTTT	CASSWGLSTEAFF
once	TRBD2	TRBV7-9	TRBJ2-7	TGTGCCAGCAGCTCAGGGAGGGCGTCTAGCGAGCAGTACTTC	CASSSGRASSEQYF
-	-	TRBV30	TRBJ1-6	TGTGCCTGGAGTATAGAGAAAGCCTATAATTCACCCCTCCACTTT	CAWSIEKAYNSPLHF
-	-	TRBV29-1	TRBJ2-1	TGCAGCGTTGAAGTTCCAGTGGTAGGAGGGAATGAGCAGTTCTTC	CSVEVPVVGGNEQFF
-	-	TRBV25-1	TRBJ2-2	TGTGCCAGCAGTGACAGGGGCACCGGGGAGCTGTTTTTT	CASSDRGTGELFF
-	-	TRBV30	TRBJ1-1	TGTGCCTGGAGGTTTCCAGGGGTATTGGACACTGAAGCTTTCTTT	CAWRFPGVLDTEAFF
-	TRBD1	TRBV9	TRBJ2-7	TGTGCCAGCAGCGCGCGGGACAGGGGCTACGAGCAGTACTTC	CASSARDRGYEQYF
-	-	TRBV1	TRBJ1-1	TGCACCAGCAGCTTGGACAGGGGACCCAAAACAAGGCGAAAGAACACTGAAGCTTTCTTT	CTSSLDRGPKTRRKNTEAFF
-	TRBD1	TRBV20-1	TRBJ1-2	TGCAGTGCCTCCGGGACAGAGGGCTACACCTTC	CSASGTEGYTF
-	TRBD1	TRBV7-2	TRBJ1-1	TGTGCCAGCAGCTTAGGGACAGGCATGAACACTGAAGCTTTCTTT	CASSLGTGMNTEAFF
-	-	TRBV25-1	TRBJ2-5	TGTGCCAGCAGGGGGGAGGGACAAAGAGACATCCAGTACTTC	CASRGEGQRDIQYF
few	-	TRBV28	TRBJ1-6	TGTGCCAGCAGTTCGAGACAGGATTCACCCCTCCACTTT	CASSSRQDSPLHF
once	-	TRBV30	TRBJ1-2	TGTGCCTGGAGTCTGACAGCTAACTATGGCTACACCTTC	CAWSLTANYGYTF
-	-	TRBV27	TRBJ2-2	TGTGCCAGCAGTTCCACGAACACCGGGGAGCTGTTTTTT	CASSSTNTGELFF
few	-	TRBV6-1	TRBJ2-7	TGTGCCAGCAGTGAGCCAGTCGCTCGGACATACGAGCAGTACTTC	CASSEPVARTYEQYF
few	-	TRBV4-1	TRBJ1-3	TGCGCCAGCAGCCAACTCGGAGGCGCAAACACCATATATTTT	CASSQLGGANTIYF